A selection of T cell receptor beta chains follows, all from one sample in a study of CD8+ T cells in alopecia areata. Measured with immunoSEQ multiplex PCR; TCRdb has only the in-frame clones, and not every one. The repertoire holds 130,000 to 150,000 clones, with 80% to 90% as singletons. Material: CD8+ T cells sorted from blood, obtained at week 4, from a patient treated with tofacitinib. The source of these receptors is a human donor with alopecia areata. Each CDR3 is given with its conserved first and last residue. A D gene is named only where the DNA matches it firmly. Clone size appears in some rows only: once, few, many, or a class for an expanded clone.

j_call,clone_size,v_call,d_call,cdr3_aa,cdr3_nt
TRBJ1-1,.,TRBV4-1,.,CASTGPENTEAFF,TGCGCCAGCACGGGACCGGAGAACACTGAAGCTTTCTTT
TRBJ1-2,.,TRBV15,TRBD1,CATSKIGTGHGYTF,TGTGCCACCAGCAAAATTGGGACAGGACATGGCTACACCTTC
TRBJ2-1,.,TRBV4-1,TRBD1,CASSQDPDRAYNEQFF,TGCGCCAGCAGCCAAGATCCGGACAGGGCCTACAATGAGCAGTTCTTC
TRBJ2-6,.,TRBV7-6,.,CASSSRESSGANVLTF,TGTGCCAGCAGCTCCCGGGAGAGCTCTGGGGCCAACGTCCTGACTTTC
TRBJ2-7,.,TRBV6-5,.,CATQPGGSSYEQYF,TGTGCCACCCAACCCGGGGGAAGCTCCTACGAGCAGTACTTC
TRBJ2-7,.,TRBV2,.,CASTVSLASEQYF,TGTGCCAGCACCGTCTCTCTAGCGTCCGAGCAGTACTTC
TRBJ2-7,.,TRBV7-9,TRBD2,CASSSLTSGVSYEQYF,TGTGCCAGCAGCTCCCTGACTAGCGGGGTCTCCTACGAGCAGTACTTC
TRBJ2-2,few,TRBV30,.,CAWSWPPNTGELFF,TGTGCCTGGAGTTGGCCTCCGAACACCGGGGAGCTGTTTTTT
TRBJ1-5,.,TRBV6-5,TRBD1,CASSSLRQGANQPQHF,TGTGCCAGCAGTTCACTACGACAGGGGGCGAATCAGCCCCAGCATTTT
TRBJ2-3,.,TRBV2,.,CASSDALLSTDTQYF,TGTGCCAGCAGTGATGCCCTCCTTAGCACAGATACGCAGTATTTT
TRBJ1-2,.,TRBV5-1,TRBD1,CASSSVQGALYGYTF,TGCGCCAGCAGTTCTGTTCAGGGGGCCTTGTATGGCTACACCTTC
TRBJ2-5,.,TRBV4-1,TRBD2,CASSQLAGGRETQYF,TGCGCCAGCAGCCAACTAGCGGGGGGCCGGGAGACCCAGTACTTC
TRBJ2-6,.,TRBV18,TRBD1,CASSLLGQDPLVLTF,TGTGCCAGCTCACTCCTGGGACAGGACCCACTAGTCCTGACTTTC
TRBJ1-1,few,TRBV5-5,.,CASSLWGGNEAFF,TGTGCCAGCAGCTTGTGGGGAGGGAATGAAGCTTTCTTT
TRBJ2-3,.,TRBV5-1,.,CASSLESGGTDTQYF,TGCGCCAGCAGCTTGGAGTCTGGGGGGACAGATACGCAGTATTTT
TRBJ2-3,.,TRBV5-1,TRBD1,CASSGDRDRGDTQYF,TGCGCCAGCAGCGGAGACAGGGACAGGGGAGATACGCAGTATTTT
TRBJ1-2,.,TRBV15,.,CATSERQKANYGYTF,TGTGCCACCAGCGAACGACAAAAGGCTAACTATGGCTACACCTTC
TRBJ1-5,.,TRBV7-9,.,CASTIGNQPQHF,TGTGCCAGCACCATCGGTAATCAGCCCCAGCATTTT
TRBJ1-6,.,TRBV6-1,TRBD1,CASSHRGNSPLHF,TGTGCCAGCAGTCACAGGGGGAATTCACCCCTCCACTTT
TRBJ2-7,few,TRBV7-9,.,CASSRGWEQYF,TGTGCCAGCAGCCGTGGGTGGGAGCAGTACTTC